This T cell receptor (beta chain) was identified in a study of T cell responses to AZD1222 COVID-19 vaccine (dated by TCRdb to 2020 to 2022). Describing the broader study: AZD1222 recipients whose second dose came at about 4 weeks and those whose second dose came at about 12 weeks were combined into one group, since spike-specific TCR depth and breadth did not differ between the two schedules. A total of 230 to 250 trial participants underwent TCR sequencing, of whom about 210 received two doses of AZD1222 and around 26 received two doses of the MenACWY control vaccine. Enrollment into the trials was organized by age into subgroups of 18-55, 56-69 and 70-plus years, and those subgroups contained roughly 150, 30 and 60 TCR-sequenced participants, respectively. Paper-wide results and their limitations: In the small 56-69-year group, the increase in depth fell short of significance, most likely because of low power. No day 14 peak-response samples were available, so repertoires were characterized only after the peak T cell response. Participants were mostly white British and included more females than males, and it was suggested by the authors that clonal diversity may have been underestimated. After two AZD1222 doses, both the breadth and the depth of spike-specific TCRs were significantly higher than at day 0 and than in MenACWY recipients. The vaccine-associated CD4 TCRs covered the entire spike protein, and the dominant responses fell in regions 160-218 and 743-854. Conclusions about previously exposed vaccinees are limited because only a handful of AZD1222 recipients were SARS-CoV-2 seropositive at baseline. Reportedly, almost half of the unique spike-specific TCRs recognized epitopes lying outside the regions that are mutated in the B.1.351 and B.1.1.7 variants.

Sample time point, as interpreted from the label and publication: baseline before first vaccination. Samples from vaccinated people were obtained from the UK trials COV001 and COV002, which included a single-blind randomized controlled phase 2/3 trial of AZD1222 (ChAdOx1 nCoV-19) in healthy adults. For TCRbeta chain sequencing, PBMC samples from trial participants were taken at day 0 and at day 28 after the second dose. The CDR3 regions of human TCRbeta chains were subjected to immunosequencing. The study's processing was this. Repertoire TCRs were checked for matches against a reference library of SARS-CoV-2-specific TCRs that had been generated using the MIRA antigen-specificity platform. Breadth meant the fraction of unique TCRs that were SARS-CoV-2-associated, whereas depth meant the fraction of total T cells that were SARS-CoV-2-associated. Using the MIRA data, each spike-specific TCR was mapped to the spike region that the TCR reacts to and placed in a CD4 or CD8 class. Log10-transformed breadth and depth values were compared by one-way ANOVA with Sidak's multiple comparisons tests. TCRdb's version of the immuneACCESS table is confined to in-frame rearrangements and falls short of the full clone set. An unresolved V gene accounts for under half of the shortfall where checked; the remainder is of unknown origin. V, J and clone size reflect that table, while D and trimming were determined from the DNA. This sample is represented by about 130,000 clones; over 75% of them were singletons. The top ten hold more than 9% of the sample.

Turning to this clone: The specificity of this receptor is unknown. Qualities for individual bases were not recorded, and no much larger clone is one base off.

CDR1 and CDR2 were assigned from the germline V gene (reference sequence) as LNHDA and SQIVND. The CDR3, from cysteine to phenylalanine, totals 14 residues. Of all the DNA, just the CDR3 is kept, 42 bases in frame from base 1. V is clipped by 1 base and J by 7 bases, and the sequence between their germline boundaries is 11 bases long. This specimen was peripheral blood, taken on day 0 of AZD1222 vaccination. The clonotype comes from an adult in good health. Recombination linked TRBV19 to TRBJ2-1; TRBD2 is perhaps the D gene, given 6 matching bases. In nucleotides, the sequence is TGTGCCAGTAGTATAGGCGGGGCCGCGAATGAGCAGTTCTTC. The resulting protein is CASSIGGAANEQFF.